The 14 T cell receptor beta chains below were found in one sample sequenced in a study of T-cell memory formation after mild COVID-19. MiXCR, run by TCRdb on the 5' RACE reads, gives a single entry per CDR3 protein. This table holds about 540,000 distinct CDR3 sequences, roughly 20% found once. The source material was PBMCs or a T cell subset sorted from them (not recorded which). Receptor source: an adult woman who had mild COVID-19 (a few samples of this study predate the infection). Cell type and time point are not known.

This clonotype showed up just a few times. This chain joins TRBV10-3 and TRBJ2-5, with 7 bases matching TRBD1. V lost 4 bases, J lost 2 bases, and 4 bases stayed unmatched. The CDR3 length is 14 residues. CDR1 is ENHRY, CDR2 SYGVKD, per germline. CDR3 sequence: CAISGPGQQETQYF. CDR3 coding DNA: TGTGCCATCAGTGGACCGGGACAGCAAGAGACCCAGTACTTC.

The chain has TRBV10-3 and TRBJ2-2; D remains unclear. The CDR3 length is 14 residues. From germline, CDR1 is ENHRY and CDR2 SYGVKD. The V end lost 1 base, the J end lost 2 bases, and 5 bases lay between the germline ends. CDR3 bases: TGTGCCATCAGTGAGTGGAGTAACACCGGGGAGCTGTTTTTT. Translation: CAISEWSNTGELFF.

This clonotype appeared a few times. The chain joins TRBV5-1 to TRBJ2-7; D remains unclear. Trimming pared 1 base from V and 2 bases from J, leaving 10 bases between. Germline CDR1 reads SGHRS; CDR2 reads YFSETQ. The CDR3 is 14 residues long. The CDR3 reads CASSLLVGAYEQYF. CDR3 sequence (DNA): TGCGCCAGCAGCTTGCTAGTAGGAGCCTACGAGCAGTACTTC.

The chain uses TRBV7-9 and TRBJ2-1, with 13 nucleotides matching TRBD2. Trimming cost V 0 bases and J 6 bases; bases outside gene matches: 5. Germline V gene data show CDR1 as SEHNR and CDR2 as FQNEAQ (reference sequence). The CDR3 length is 17 residues. CDR3 nucleotide sequence: TGTGCCAGCAGCTTAGCCACGGGACTAGCGGGGATCAATGAGCAGTTCTTC. This codes for CASSLATGLAGINEQFF.

A few counts support this clonotype. This rearrangement joins TRBV4-3 to TRBJ2-1; 10 nucleotides align to TRBD2. V dropped 0 bases and J dropped 7; count of bases not matched to a gene: 6. The germline CDR1 and CDR2 sequences are LGHNA and YSLEER. There are 16 residues in the CDR3. The CDR3 loop is CASSQDLAGVWNEQFF. The CDR3 coding sequence is TGCGCCAGCAGCCAAGATCTAGCGGGAGTGTGGAATGAGCAGTTCTTC.

This clonotype was observed a few times. J is TRBJ2-2 and V is TRBV7-2; the D gene is possibly TRBD1 (6 bases). This CDR3 region has 17 residues. Germline CDR1 reads SGHTA; CDR2 reads FQGNSA. Trimming stripped 2 bases from V and 3 bases from J, with 16 bases between. CDR3 nucleotide sequence: TGTGCCAGCAGCTTACTAGTTCGGTCAGGGGACACCGGGGAGCTGTTTTTT. Protein product: CASSLLVRSGDTGELFF.

The chain employs TRBV29-1 and TRBJ1-3, with D unresolved. Trimming took 4 bases from V and 4 from J, leaving 11 bases between them. In germline, CDR1 is SQVTM, CDR2 ANQGSEA. This CDR3 has 13 residues. In DNA, the CDR3 is TGCAGCGTTGTATCAGTACTCGGAAACACCATATATTTT. Translation gives CSVVSVLGNTIYF.

V and J are TRBV7-9 and TRBJ2-2; D call uncertain. The CDR3 length is 13 residues. Germline CDR1 reads SEHNR; CDR2 reads FQNEAQ (reference sequence). V was trimmed by 0 bases and J by 6 bases, leaving 5 bases between them. The CDR3 coding sequence is TGTGCCAGCAGCTTAGCAGCCCCCGGGGAGCTGTTTTTT. Protein product: CASSLAAPGELFF. The full variable domain, rest sourced from reference TRBV7-9 and TRBJ2-2, is DTGVSQNPRHKITKRGQNVTFRCDPISEHNRLYWYRQTLGQGPEFLTYFQNEAQLEKSRLLSDRFSAERPKGSFSTLEIQRTEQGDSAMYLCASSLAAPGELFFGEGSRLTVL.

This clonotype has a handful of counts. CDR3 protein: CSATATGGKSYEQYF. CDR3 coding DNA: TGCAGTGCAACTGCGACAGGGGGCAAGTCCTACGAGCAGTACTTC. The chain couples TRBV20-1 to TRBJ2-7; 10 nucleotides match TRBD1. With 6 bases clipped from V and 1 base from J, the junction kept 9 bases outside the gene matches. Germline-derived CDR1 and CDR2 are DFQATT and SNEGSKA (reference sequence). CDR3 size: 15 residues.

The CDR3 DNA follows: TGTGCCAGCAGTTCGGGACAGGTGGGACAGCCCCAGCATTTT. As protein: CASSSGQVGQPQHF. The chain recombines TRBV11-2 with TRBJ1-5, with 8 bases that match TRBD1. The CDR3 is made up of 14 amino acids. CDR1 SGHAT and CDR2 FQNNGV come from the germline V gene. Losses at the gene ends were 6 bases for V and 7 bases for J; bases not matched to a gene: 8.

This chain connects TRBV12-3 or TRBV12-4 to TRBJ2-1; a weak D match, TRBD2 (6 bases). V lost 7 bases and J 13 bases, leaving 20 bases between the germline ends. This CDR3 has 13 residues. DNA of the CDR3: TGTGCCAGCACCAACACTAGCCTACCCCGCCAGTTCTTC. Amino acid sequence: CASTNTSLPRQFF.

This clonotype was counted at least ten times. The chain combines TRBV20-1 with TRBJ2-3; D unclear. The CDR3 extends over 11 amino acids. The germline V gene encodes CDR1 DFQATT and CDR2 SNEGSKA (reference sequence). CDR3 protein: CSPSSADTQYF. DNA for the CDR3: TGCAGCCCGTCTAGTGCAGATACGCAGTATTTT.

The chain joins TRBV29-1 to TRBJ1-1; D remains unclear. V was pared by 5 bases and J by 0 bases, with 7 bases between. CDR3 length: 12 amino acids. Germline-derived CDR1 and CDR2 are SQVTM and ANQGSEA. The CDR3 DNA reads TGCAGCGTTCGGGGAATGAACACTGAAGCTTTCTTT. This gives the protein CSVRGMNTEAFF. Filled out from reference TRBV29-1 and TRBJ1-1, the complete variable domain reads SAVISQKPSRDICQRGTSLTIQCQVDSQVTMMFWYRQQPGQSLTLIATANQGSEATYESGFVIDKFPISRPNLTFSTLTVSNMSPEDSSIYLCSVRGMNTEAFFGQGTRLTVV.

V and J are TRBV6-5 and TRBJ2-1, with a weak D call TRBD2 (6 bases). From germline, CDR1 is MNHEY and CDR2 SVGAGI. The CDR3 runs to 13 residues. Trimming removed 5 bases at V and 6 bases at J, with 11 bases between. CDR3 sequence reads: CASSTMGGNEQFF. CDR3 coding DNA: TGTGCCAGCAGTACCATGGGGGGCAATGAGCAGTTCTTC.